The source of this T cell receptor beta chain is a study of blood T cell repertoires in COVID-19. Across the whole study: The United States, Italy and Spain were the sources of the acute and convalescent COVID-19 samples. The cDNA or gDNA used as material had been derived from T cells, B-cell-depleted T cells, or PBMCs.

V was shortened by 5 bases and J by 2 bases, with 5 bases between the two germline ends. CDR3 size: 12 residues. Per germline, CDR1 LNHDA and CDR2 SQIVND (reference sequence). Per the original data handling: Nucleated cell counts were estimated from reference gene primer amplification. Sequenced by immunoSEQ multiplex PCR; TCRdb stores in-frame clones only, minus some. V, J and clone size are taken as reported in that table, and D and trimming were inferred from the DNA itself. The top ten clones hold about 1.5% of a sample with just under 150,000 clones, roughly 90% of them seen once. Material for sequencing was peripheral blood. This chain uses TRBV19 with TRBJ2-3; D remains ambiguous. This TCR was recovered from a human donor in a cohort sampled during active COVID-19. The CDR3 nucleotides read TGTGCCAGTAGTCCAAACACAGATACGCAGTATTTT. Encoded protein: CASSPNTDTQYF.